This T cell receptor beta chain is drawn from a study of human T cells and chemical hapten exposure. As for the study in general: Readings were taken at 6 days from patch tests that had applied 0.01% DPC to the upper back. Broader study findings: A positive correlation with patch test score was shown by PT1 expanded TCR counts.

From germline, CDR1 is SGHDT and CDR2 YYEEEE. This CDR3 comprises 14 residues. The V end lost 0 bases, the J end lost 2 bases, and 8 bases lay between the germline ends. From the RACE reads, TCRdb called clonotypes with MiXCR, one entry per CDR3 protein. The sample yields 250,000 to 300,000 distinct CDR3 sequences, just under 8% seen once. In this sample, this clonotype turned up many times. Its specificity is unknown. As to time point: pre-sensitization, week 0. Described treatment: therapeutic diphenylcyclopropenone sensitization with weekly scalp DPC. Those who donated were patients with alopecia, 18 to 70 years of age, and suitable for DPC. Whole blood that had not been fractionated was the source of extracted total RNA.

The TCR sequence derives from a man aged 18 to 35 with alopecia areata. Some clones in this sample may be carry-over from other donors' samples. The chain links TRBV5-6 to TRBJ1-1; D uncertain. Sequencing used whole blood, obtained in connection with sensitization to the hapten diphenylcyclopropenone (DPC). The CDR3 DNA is TGTGCCAGCAGCTTGGGGGCACCCAACACTGAAGCTTTCTTT. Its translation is CASSLGAPNTEAFF. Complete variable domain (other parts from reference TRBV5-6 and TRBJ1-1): DAGVTQSPTHLIKTRGQQVTLRCSPKSGHDTVSWYQQALGQGPQFIFQYYEEEERQRGNFPDRFSGHQFPNYSSELNVNALLLGDSALYLCASSLGAPNTEAFFGQGTRLTVV.